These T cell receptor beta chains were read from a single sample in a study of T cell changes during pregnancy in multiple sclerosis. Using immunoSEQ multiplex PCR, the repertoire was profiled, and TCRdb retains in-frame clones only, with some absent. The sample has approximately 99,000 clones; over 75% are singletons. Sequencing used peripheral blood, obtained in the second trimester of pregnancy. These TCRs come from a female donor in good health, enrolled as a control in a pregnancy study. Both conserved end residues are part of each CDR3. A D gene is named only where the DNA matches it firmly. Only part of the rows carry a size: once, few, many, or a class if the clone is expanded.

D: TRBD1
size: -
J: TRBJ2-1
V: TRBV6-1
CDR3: CASNTDRGLNEQFF
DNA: TGTGCCAGCAATACGGACAGGGGGCTCAATGAGCAGTTCTTC

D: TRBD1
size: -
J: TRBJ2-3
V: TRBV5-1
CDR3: CASSPDRTVTDTQYF
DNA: TGCGCCAGCAGCCCGGACAGGACTGTCACAGATACGCAGTATTTT

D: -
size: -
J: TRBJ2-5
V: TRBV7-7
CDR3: CASSLDSQETQYF
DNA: TGTGCTAGCAGCTTAGACAGCCAAGAGACCCAGTACTTC

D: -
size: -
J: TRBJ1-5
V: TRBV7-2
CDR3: CASSGQQNQPQHF
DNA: TGTGCCAGCAGCGGACAGCAAAATCAGCCCCAGCATTTT

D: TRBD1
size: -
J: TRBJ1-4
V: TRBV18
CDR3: CASSPSGTGINEKLFF
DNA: TGTGCCAGCTCGCCATCCGGGACAGGGATTAATGAAAAACTGTTTTTT

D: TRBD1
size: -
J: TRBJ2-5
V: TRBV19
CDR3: CASSQGAGETQYF
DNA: TGTGCCAGCTCACAGGGGGCCGGGGAGACCCAGTACTTC

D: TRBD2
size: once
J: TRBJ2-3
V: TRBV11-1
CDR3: CASRFTGTSGKGTQYF
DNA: TGTGCCAGCAGGTTTACCGGGACTAGCGGAAAAGGCACGCAGTATTTT

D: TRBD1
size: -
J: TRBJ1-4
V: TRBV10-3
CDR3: CAISEGQGAEKLFF
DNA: TGTGCCATCAGTGAGGGACAGGGGGCTGAAAAACTGTTTTTT

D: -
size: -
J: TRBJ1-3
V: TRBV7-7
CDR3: CASSLDGRPGNTIYF
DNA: TGTGCTAGCAGCTTAGATGGCCGTCCAGGAAACACCATATATTTT

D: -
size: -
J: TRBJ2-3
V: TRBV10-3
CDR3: CAISTGTSTDTQYF
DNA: TGTGCCATCAGTACCGGGACTAGCACAGATACGCAGTATTTT

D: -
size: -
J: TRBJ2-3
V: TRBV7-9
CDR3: CAGLSAEPTDTQYF
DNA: TGTGCCGGCCTCTCAGCGGAGCCAACAGATACGCAGTATTTT

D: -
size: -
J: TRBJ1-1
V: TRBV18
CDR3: CASSSGGVAVNTEAFF
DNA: TGTGCCAGCTCGTCCGGAGGGGTGGCGGTGAACACTGAAGCTTTCTTT

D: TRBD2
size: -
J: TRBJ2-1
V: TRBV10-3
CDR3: CAISDRTSGRAEQFF
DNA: TGTGCCATCAGTGACAGGACTAGCGGGCGGGCTGAGCAGTTCTTC

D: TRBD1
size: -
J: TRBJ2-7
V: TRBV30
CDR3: CAWSGASGGEQYF
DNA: TGTGCCTGGAGTGGGGCATCAGGGGGCGAGCAGTACTTC

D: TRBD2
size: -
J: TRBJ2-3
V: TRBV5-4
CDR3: CASRERGGLPDTQYF
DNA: TGTGCCAGCAGAGAGCGGGGGGGCCTACCAGATACGCAGTATTTT

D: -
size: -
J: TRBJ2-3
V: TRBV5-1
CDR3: CASSFDSLDTQYF
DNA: TGCGCCAGCAGCTTTGACAGCTTGGATACGCAGTATTTT

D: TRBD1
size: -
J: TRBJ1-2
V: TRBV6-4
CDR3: CASRQAPGGYGYTF
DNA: TGTGCCAGCAGGCAGGCGCCAGGGGGCTATGGCTACACCTTC

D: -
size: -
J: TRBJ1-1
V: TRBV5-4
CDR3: CASSLSPDTEAFF
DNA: TGTGCCAGCAGCCTGTCTCCGGACACTGAAGCTTTCTTT

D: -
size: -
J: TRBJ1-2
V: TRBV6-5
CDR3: CASSYSRQRYGYTF
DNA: TGTGCCAGCAGTTACTCGAGACAGCGCTATGGCTACACCTTC

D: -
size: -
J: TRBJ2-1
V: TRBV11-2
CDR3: CASSSGTESSYNEQFF
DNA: TGTGCCAGCAGCTCCGGGACTGAGAGCTCCTACAATGAGCAGTTCTTC

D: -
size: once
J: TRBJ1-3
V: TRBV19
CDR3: CASSTQGSGGNTIYF
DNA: TGTGCCAGTAGTACCCAGGGATCTGGTGGAAACACCATATATTTT

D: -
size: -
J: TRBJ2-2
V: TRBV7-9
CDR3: CASSPGSSNTGELFF
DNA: TGTGCCAGCAGCCCGGGGAGTTCGAACACCGGGGAGCTGTTTTTT

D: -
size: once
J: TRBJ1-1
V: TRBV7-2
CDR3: CASSLSGVRTEAFF
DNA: TGTGCCAGCAGCTTATCGGGGGTAAGAACTGAAGCTTTCTTT